These 3 T cell receptor beta chains came from one sample sequenced in a study of T cell responses to AZD1222 COVID-19 vaccine. Assay used: immunoSEQ multiplex PCR; TCRdb lists only in-frame clones, some missing. The data hold about 92,000 clones, with approximately 87% observed a single time. This specimen consisted of peripheral blood, obtained on day 0 of AZD1222 vaccination. The receptors stem from an adult in good health.

This clone has just a few counts. The chain couples TRBV6-5 to TRBJ1-2, with a possible D match to TRBD1 (5 bases). This CDR3 has 15 amino acids. V lost 0 bases, J lost 7 bases, and 15 bases lay in between. Looked up from germline, CDR1 is MNHEY and CDR2 is SVGAGI. DNA of the CDR3: TGTGCCAGCAGTTACTCGGGGGGGTACCGAAGTGGCTACACCTTC. Translating it yields CASSYSGGYRSGYTF.

The chain joins TRBV11-3 to TRBJ2-3, with 8 bases lining up with TRBD2. Germline V gene sequence: CDR1 SGHNT, CDR2 YENEEA. With V trimmed by 5 bases and J by 4 bases, 17 bases remained unmatched. The CDR3 spans 18 residues. The CDR3 loop is CASSVRSPAGAGADTQYF. The CDR3 coding sequence is TGTGCCAGCAGCGTTAGATCCCCAGCGGGAGCGGGCGCAGATACGCAGTATTTT.

CDR3 loop: CASSRRLADTQYF. The CDR3 region has the DNA TGTGCCAGCAGCCGTCGACTAGCCGATACGCAGTATTTT. The V gene is TRBV14, the J gene TRBJ2-3; 7 bases line up with TRBD2. This CDR3 comprises 13 residues. Per germline, CDR1 SGHDN and CDR2 FVKESK. The V segment lost 4 bases and the J segment 6 bases; nucleotides outside the gene matches: 4.